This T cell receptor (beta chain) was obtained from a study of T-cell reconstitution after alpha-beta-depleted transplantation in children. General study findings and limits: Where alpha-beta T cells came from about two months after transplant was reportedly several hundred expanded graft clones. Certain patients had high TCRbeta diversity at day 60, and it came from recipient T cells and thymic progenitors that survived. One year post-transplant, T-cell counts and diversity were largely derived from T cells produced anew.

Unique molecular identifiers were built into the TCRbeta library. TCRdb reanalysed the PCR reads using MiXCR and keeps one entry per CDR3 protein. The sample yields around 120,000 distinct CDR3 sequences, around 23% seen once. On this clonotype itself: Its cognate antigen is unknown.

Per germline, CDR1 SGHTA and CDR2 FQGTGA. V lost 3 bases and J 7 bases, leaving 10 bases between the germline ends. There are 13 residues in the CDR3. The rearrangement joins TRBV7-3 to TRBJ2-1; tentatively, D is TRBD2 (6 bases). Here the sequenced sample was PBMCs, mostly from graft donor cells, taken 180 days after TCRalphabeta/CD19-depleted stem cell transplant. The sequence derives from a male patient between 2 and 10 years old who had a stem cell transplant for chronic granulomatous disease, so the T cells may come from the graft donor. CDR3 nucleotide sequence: TGTGCCAGCAGCTTGGGGCTAGCGAATGAGCAGTTCTTC. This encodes CASSLGLANEQFF.